The entry below describes one TCR beta chain. Its specificity is not known. These data belong to a study of blood T cells in healthy people across ages. Study findings and constraints: Those diversity estimates obtained from one million T cells were thought to be underestimates.

The authors ran a second PCR of 7 to 11 cycles using a sample-barcoded 5' primer and a J-beta primer mix. From the 5' RACE reads, TCRdb called clonotypes with MiXCR, one entry per CDR3 protein. The data show about 510,000 distinct CDR3 sequences, about 27% seen once. V lost 2 bases to trimming and J lost 5 bases, with 7 bases between them. The V gene's germline CDR1 is MNHNY and CDR2 SVGAGI (reference sequence). The CDR3 has 12 residues. These data also formed part of another study, on T cells of mothers and their children.

Sequenced: blood. The V gene is TRBV6-6, the J gene TRBJ2-7; D is possibly TRBD1 or TRBD2 (5 bases each). The source is a boy between 2 and 10 years old in good health. Written as DNA, the CDR3 is TGTGCCAGCAGTTACAGGGGAGACGAGCAGTACTTC. As protein: CASSYRGDEQYF.